Detailed here is one T cell receptor (beta chain). Sequencing used immunoSEQ multiplex PCR; TCRdb keeps in-frame clones, though not all of them. This sample carries approximately 60,000 clones, roughly 94% of them seen once, and the ten largest clones take about 0.4%. This sample was included in a study of CD4 T cells in relation to SARS-CoV-2 and coronaviruses. Sequencing was performed on naive CD4+ T cells from PBMCs. This sample's subset: naive CD4+ T cells isolated by negative enrichment. This TCR derives from an adult with COVID-19.

CDR3 region: CASRKSDTQYF. In DNA, the CDR3 is TGTGCCAGCAGAAAGTCAGATACGCAGTATTTT. The V and J genes are TRBV12-3 or TRBV12-4 and TRBJ2-3; unclear D gene. V shed 6 bases and J shed 4 bases, with 5 bases lying between them. The CDR3 runs to 11 residues.